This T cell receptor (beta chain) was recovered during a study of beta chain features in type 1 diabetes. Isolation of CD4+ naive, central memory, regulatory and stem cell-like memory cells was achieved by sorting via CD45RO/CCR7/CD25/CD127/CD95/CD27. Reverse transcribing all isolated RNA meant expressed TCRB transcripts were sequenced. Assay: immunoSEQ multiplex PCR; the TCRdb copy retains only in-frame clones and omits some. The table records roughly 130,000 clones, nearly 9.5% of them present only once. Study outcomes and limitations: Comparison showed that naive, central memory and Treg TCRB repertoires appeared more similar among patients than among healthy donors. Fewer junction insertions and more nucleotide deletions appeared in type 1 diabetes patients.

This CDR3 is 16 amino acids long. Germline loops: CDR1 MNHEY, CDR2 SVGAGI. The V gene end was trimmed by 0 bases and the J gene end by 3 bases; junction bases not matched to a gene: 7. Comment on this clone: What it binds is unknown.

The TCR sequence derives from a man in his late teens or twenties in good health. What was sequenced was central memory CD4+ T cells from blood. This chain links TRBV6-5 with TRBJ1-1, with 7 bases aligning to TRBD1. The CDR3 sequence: CASSYSRGRVDTEAFF. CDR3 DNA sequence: TGTGCCAGCAGTTACTCGAGGGGGCGCGTGGACACTGAAGCTTTCTTT.